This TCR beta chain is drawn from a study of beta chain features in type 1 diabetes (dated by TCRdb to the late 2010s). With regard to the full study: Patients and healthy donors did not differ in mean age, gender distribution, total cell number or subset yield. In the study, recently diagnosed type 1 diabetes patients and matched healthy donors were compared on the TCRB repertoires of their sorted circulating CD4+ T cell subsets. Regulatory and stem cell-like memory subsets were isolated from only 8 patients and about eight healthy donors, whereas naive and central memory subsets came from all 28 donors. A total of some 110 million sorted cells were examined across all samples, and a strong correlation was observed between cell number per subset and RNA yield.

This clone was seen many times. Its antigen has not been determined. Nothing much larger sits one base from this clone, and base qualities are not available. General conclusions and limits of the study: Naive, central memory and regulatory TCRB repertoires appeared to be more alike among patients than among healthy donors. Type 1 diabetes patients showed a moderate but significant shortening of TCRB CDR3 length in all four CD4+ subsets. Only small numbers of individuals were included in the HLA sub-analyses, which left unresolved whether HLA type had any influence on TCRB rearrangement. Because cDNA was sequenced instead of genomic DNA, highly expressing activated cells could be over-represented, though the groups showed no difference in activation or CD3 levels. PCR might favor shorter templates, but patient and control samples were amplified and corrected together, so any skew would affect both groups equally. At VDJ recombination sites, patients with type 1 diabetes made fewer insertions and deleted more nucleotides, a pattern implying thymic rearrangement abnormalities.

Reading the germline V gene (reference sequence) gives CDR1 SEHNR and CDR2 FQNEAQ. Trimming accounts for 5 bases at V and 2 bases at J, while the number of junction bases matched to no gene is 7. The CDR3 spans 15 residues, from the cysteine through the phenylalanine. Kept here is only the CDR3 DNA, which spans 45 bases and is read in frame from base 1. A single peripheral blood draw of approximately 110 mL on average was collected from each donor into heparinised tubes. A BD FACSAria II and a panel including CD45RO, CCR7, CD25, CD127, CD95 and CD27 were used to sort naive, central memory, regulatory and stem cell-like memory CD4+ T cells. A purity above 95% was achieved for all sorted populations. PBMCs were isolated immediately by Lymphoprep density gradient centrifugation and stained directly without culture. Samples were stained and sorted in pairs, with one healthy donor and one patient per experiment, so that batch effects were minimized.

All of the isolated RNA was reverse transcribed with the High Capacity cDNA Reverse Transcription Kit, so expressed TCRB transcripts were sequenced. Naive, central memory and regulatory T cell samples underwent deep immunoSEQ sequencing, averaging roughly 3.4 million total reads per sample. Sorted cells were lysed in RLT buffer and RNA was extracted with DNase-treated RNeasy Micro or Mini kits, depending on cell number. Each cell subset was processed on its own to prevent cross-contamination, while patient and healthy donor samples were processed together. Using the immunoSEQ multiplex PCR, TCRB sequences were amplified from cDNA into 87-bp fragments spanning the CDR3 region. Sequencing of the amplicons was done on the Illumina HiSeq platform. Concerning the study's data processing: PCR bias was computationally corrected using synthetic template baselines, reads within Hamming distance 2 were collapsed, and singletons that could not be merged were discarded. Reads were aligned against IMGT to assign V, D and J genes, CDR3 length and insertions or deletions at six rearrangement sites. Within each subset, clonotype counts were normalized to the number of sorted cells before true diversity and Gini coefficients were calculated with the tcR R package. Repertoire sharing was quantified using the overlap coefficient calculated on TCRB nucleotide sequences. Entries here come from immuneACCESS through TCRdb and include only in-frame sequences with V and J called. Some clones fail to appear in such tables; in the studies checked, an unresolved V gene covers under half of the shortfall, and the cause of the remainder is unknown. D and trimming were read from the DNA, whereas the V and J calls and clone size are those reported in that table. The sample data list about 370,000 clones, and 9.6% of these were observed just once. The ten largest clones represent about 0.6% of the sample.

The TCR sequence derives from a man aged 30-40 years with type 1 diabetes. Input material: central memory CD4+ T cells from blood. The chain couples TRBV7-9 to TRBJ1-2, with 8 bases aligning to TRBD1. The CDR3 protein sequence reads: CASSLGQGGNYGYTF. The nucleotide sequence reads TGTGCCAGCAGCCTAGGACAGGGTGGGAACTATGGCTACACCTTC. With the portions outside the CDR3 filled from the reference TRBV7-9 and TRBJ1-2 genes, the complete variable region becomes DTGVSQNPRHKITKRGQNVTFRCDPISEHNRLYWYRQTLGQGPEFLTYFQNEAQLEKSRLLSDRFSAERPKGSFSTLEIQRTEQGDSAMYLCASSLGQGGNYGYTFGSGTRLTVV.